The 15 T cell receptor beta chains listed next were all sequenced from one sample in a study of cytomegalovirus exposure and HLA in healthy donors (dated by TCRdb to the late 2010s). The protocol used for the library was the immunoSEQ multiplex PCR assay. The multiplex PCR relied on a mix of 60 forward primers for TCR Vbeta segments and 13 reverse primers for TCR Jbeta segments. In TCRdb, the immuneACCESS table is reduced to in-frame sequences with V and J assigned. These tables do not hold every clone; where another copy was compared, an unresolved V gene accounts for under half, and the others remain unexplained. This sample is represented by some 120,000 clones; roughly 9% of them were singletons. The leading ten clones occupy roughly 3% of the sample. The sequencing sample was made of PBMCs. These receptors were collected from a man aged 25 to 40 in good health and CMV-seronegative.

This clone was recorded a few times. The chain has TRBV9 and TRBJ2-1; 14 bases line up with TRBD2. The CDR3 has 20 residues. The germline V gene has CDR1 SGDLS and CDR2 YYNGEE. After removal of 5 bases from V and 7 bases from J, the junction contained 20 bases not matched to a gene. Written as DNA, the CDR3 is TGTGCCAGCAGTGCCGCCGGGACTAGCGGGAGTATGGAGAAGTGGAATGAGCAGTTCTTC. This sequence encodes CASSAAGTSGSMEKWNEQFF.

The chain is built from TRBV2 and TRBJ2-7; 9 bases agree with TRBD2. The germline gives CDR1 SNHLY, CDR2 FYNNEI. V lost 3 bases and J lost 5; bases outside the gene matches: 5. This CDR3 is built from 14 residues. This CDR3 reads CASSDASGTHEQYF. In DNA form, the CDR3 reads TGTGCCAGCAGTGACGCTAGCGGGACTCACGAGCAGTACTTC.

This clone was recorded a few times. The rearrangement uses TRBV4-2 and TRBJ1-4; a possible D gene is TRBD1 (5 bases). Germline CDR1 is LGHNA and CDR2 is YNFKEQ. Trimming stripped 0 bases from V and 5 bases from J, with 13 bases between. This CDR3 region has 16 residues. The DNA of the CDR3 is TGTGCCAGCAGCCAAGATGGGGCAGTAGGAAATGAAAAACTGTTTTTT. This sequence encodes CASSQDGAVGNEKLFF.

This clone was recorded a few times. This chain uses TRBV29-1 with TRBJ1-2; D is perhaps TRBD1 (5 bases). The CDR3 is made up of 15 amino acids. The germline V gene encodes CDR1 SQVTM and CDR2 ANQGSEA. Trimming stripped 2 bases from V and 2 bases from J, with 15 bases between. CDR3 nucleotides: TGCAGCGTTGAATCGGGACCGGGGGACAACTATGGCTACACCTTC. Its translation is CSVESGPGDNYGYTF.

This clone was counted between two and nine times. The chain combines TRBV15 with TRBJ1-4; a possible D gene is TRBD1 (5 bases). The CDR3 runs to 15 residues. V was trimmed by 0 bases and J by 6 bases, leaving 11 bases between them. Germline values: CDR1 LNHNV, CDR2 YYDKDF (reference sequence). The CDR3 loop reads CATSRDGAEYEKLFF. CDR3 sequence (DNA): TGTGCCACCAGCAGAGATGGGGCAGAATATGAAAAACTGTTTTTT.

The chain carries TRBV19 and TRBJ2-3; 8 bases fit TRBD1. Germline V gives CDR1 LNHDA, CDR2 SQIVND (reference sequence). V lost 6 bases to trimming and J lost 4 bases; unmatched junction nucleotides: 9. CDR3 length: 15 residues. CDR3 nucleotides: TGTGCCAGTAGCCTACAGGGGGTTGTGGCAGATACGCAGTATTTT. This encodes CASSLQGVVADTQYF.

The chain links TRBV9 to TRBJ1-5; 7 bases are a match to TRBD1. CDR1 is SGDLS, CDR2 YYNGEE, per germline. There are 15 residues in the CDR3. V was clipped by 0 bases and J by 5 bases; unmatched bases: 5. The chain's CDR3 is CASSVGTGTDQPQHF. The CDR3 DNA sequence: TGTGCCAGCAGCGTAGGGACAGGCACCGATCAGCCCCAGCATTTT.

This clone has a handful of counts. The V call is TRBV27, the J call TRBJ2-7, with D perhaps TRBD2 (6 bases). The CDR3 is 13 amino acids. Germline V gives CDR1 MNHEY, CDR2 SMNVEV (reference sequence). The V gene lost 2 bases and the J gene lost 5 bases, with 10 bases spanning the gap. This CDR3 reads CASSLGGRDEQYF. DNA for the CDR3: TGTGCCAGCAGTTTAGGAGGGCGCGACGAGCAGTACTTC.

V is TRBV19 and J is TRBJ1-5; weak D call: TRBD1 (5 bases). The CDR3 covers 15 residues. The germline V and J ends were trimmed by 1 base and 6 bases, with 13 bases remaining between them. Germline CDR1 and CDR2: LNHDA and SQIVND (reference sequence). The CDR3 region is CASSIVRTQGQPQHF. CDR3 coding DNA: TGTGCCAGTAGTATAGTTAGGACCCAGGGTCAGCCCCAGCATTTT.

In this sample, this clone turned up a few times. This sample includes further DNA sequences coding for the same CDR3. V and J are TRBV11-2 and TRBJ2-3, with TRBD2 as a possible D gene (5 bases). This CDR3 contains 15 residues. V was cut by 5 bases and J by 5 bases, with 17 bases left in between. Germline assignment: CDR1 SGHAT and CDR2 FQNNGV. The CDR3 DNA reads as TGTGCCAGCAGCCCCCGAAGCCTACGGGGAGATACGCAGTATTTT. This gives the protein CASSPRSLRGDTQYF.

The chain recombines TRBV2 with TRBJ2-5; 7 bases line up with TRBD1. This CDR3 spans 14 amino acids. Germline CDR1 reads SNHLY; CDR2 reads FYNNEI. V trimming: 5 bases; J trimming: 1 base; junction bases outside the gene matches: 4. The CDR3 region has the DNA TGTGCCAGCAGTCGGGACAGTGGCCAAGAGACCCAGTACTTC. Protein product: CASSRDSGQETQYF.

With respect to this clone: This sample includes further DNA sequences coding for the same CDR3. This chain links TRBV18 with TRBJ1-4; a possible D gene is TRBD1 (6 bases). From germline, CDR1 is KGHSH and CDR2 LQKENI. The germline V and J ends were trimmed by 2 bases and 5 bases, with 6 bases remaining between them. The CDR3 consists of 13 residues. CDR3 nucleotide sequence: TGTGCCAGCTCACCAACAGGGAATGAAAAACTGTTTTTT. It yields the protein CASSPTGNEKLFF.

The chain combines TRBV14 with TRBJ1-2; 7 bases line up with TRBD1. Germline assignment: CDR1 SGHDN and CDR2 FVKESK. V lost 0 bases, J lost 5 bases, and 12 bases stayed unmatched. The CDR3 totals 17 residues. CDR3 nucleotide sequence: TGTGCCAGCAGCCAAGATCAGGGCCCACAGGGGAGGTATGGCTACACCTTC. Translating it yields CASSQDQGPQGRYGYTF.

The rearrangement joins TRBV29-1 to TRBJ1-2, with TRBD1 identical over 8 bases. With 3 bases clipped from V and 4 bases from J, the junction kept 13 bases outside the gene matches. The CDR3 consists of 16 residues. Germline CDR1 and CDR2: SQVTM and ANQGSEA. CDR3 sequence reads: CSVDHVRGTGTYGYTF. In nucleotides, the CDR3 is TGCAGCGTTGACCATGTTAGGGGGACAGGAACCTATGGCTACACCTTC.

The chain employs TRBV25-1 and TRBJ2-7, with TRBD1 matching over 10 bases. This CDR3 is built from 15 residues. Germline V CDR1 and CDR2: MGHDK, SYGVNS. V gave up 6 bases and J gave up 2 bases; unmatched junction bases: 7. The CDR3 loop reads CASSKPGQGTYEQYF. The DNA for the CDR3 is TGTGCCAGCAGCAAACCGGGACAGGGGACCTACGAGCAGTACTTC.